This TCR beta chain comes out of a study of T cells in Graves' hyperthyroidism and ophthalmopathy. The CDR3 extends over 15 amino acids. Germline CDR1 reads MDHEN; CDR2 reads SYDVKM. With 7 bases clipped from V and 4 bases from J, the junction kept 12 bases outside the gene matches. Study results and caveats: Within blood appeared most thyroid clonotypes that had expanded above 0.001. Patients with ophthalmopathy were separated from those with stable hyperthyroidism by a 13 V-J model.

The table lists this clonotype with many counts. The antigen remains undetermined. The investigators amplified TCR beta CDR3 regions from RNA transcripts. HTBI primers were employed in a first-round RT-PCR of the TCR CDR3. TCRdb passed the multiplex PCR reads through MiXCR, listing each CDR3 protein once. The data hold 640,000 or so distinct CDR3 sequences, with roughly 14% observed a single time. The origin of this receptor is a woman in her forties with Graves' ophthalmopathy. The rearrangement joins TRBV28 to TRBJ2-5, with TRBD1 matching 7 bases. The specimen sequenced was blood. The CDR3 is CASTADRAIVETQYF. Here the CDR3 DNA reads TGTGCCAGCACCGCCGACAGGGCAATAGTAGAGACCCAGTACTTC.